These 9 T cell receptor beta chains share one sample of origin, sequenced in a study of blood T cells in healthy people across ages. A second PCR of about 7 to 11 cycles used a sample-barcoded 5' primer and a J-beta primer mix. TCRdb analysed the 5' RACE reads with MiXCR anew, one entry per CDR3 protein. The sample consists of fewer than 950,000 distinct CDR3 sequences, 40% to 65% of them appearing once. The sample was blood. The source of these receptors is an elderly man in good health.

This clonotype was counted a few times. The chain combines TRBV6-6 with TRBJ2-7; TRBD2 aligns across 12 bases. The ends lost 5 bases at V and 0 bases at J; junction bases unmatched: 5. Germline V gives CDR1 MNHNY, CDR2 SVGAGI (reference sequence). CDR3 length equals 16 residues. CDR3 in DNA: TGTGCCAGCAGTAGGACTAGCGGGAAGAGCTCCTACGAGCAGTACTTC. This translates into CASSRTSGKSSYEQYF.

This chain links TRBV20-1 with TRBJ2-1; a weak D match, TRBD1 (5 bases). The J call may be mistaken, given a closer DNA end match to TRBJ2-7. The CDR3 totals 15 residues. Looked up from germline, CDR1 is DFQATT and CDR2 is SNEGSKA (reference sequence). Here the CDR3 reads CSARDRQGSYNEQYF. The DNA of the CDR3 is TGCAGTGCTAGAGATAGGCAGGGCTCCTACAATGAGCAGTACTTC.

This chain links TRBV24-1 with TRBJ1-2; D remains ambiguous. Germline assignment: CDR1 KGHDR and CDR2 SFDVKD. V lost 0 bases and J lost 6, with 10 bases in between. The length of the CDR3 is 14 residues. As DNA, the CDR3 is TGTGCCACCAGTGATTTGTTCTGGAGGGATGGCTACACCTTC. It specifies CATSDLFWRDGYTF.

The sample holds a few counts of this clonotype. V usage is TRBV12-3 or TRBV12-4 and J usage is TRBJ2-5; D may match TRBD1 or TRBD2 (5 bases each). This CDR3 spans 15 amino acids. V shed 4 bases and J shed 1 base, with 13 bases lying between them. The CDR3 region has the DNA TGTGCCAGCAGTTCCCACCGAGGGACCCAAGAGACCCAGTACTTC. Protein sequence: CASSSHRGTQETQYF.

The chain recombines TRBV12-3 or TRBV12-4 with TRBJ2-7; D call uncertain. The last part of the DNA fits TRBJ2-5 better; the J call may be wrong. The CDR3 has 15 amino acids. The CDR3 spells CASSLGGGMVETQYF. For the CDR3, the DNA is TGTGCCAGCAGTTTAGGGGGTGGGATGGTCGAGACCCAGTACTTC.

The J gene is TRBJ2-5, the V gene TRBV20-1; D gene ambiguous. The CDR3 covers 11 residues. The V gene lost 4 bases and the J gene lost 1 base, with 4 bases spanning the gap. The germline gives CDR1 DFQATT, CDR2 SNEGSKA (reference sequence). The CDR3 protein is CSANSQETQYF. DNA for the CDR3: TGCAGTGCTAACAGCCAAGAGACCCAGTACTTC.

CDR3 in DNA: TGTGCCAGCAGCCTACGCCTGACCACCTCGGGTGAGCAGTTCTTC. Amino acid sequence: CASSLRLTTSGEQFF. The chain carries TRBV3-1 and TRBJ2-1; D unresolved. This CDR3 has 15 residues. The V gene lost 4 bases and the J gene lost 9 bases, with 19 bases spanning the gap. The germline gives CDR1 LGHDT, CDR2 YNNKEL (reference sequence).

This clonotype was observed once. The V call is TRBV12-3 or TRBV12-4, the J call TRBJ2-6; TRBD1 matches 8 bases. The CDR3 runs 14 residues. J was trimmed by 3 bases and V by 11 bases; bases with no gene match: 6. CDR3 nucleotide sequence: TGTGCCGGCAACAGGGGGTTTGGGGCCAACGTCCTGACTTTC. This codes for CAGNRGFGANVLTF.

This chain's CDR3 is CASSFAQGPSSGANVLTF. The CDR3 nucleotides read TGCGCCAGCAGCTTTGCCCAGGGCCCGAGCTCTGGGGCCAACGTCCTGACTTTC. This sequence joins TRBV5-1 and TRBJ2-6; tentatively, D is TRBD1 (5 bases). V was trimmed by 2 bases and J by 0 bases, leaving 15 bases between them. CDR3 length: 18 amino acids. CDR1 and CDR2 from the germline V gene are SGHRS and YFSETQ. Complete variable domain (other parts from reference TRBV5-1 and TRBJ2-6): KAGVTQTPRYLIKTRGQQVTLSCSPISGHRSVSWYQQTPGQGLQFLFEYFSETQRNKGNFPGRFSGRQFSNSRSEMNVSTLELGDSALYLCASSFAQGPSSGANVLTFGAGSRLTVL.